These 12 T cell receptor beta chains originate from one sample sequenced in a study of OX40 agonist ivuxolimab in advanced cancers. Clones were read by immunoSEQ multiplex PCR, and TCRdb kept only the in-frame ones, dropping some. The repertoire holds about 40,000 clones, with roughly 82% as singletons. The specimen was CD4+ or CD8+ T cells sorted from blood, collected in a trial of the OX40 agonist ivuxolimab. These receptors were collected from an adult with an advanced solid tumor such as melanoma, head and neck, liver or kidney cancer.

In its sample, this clone was seen once. V gene TRBV29-1 combines with J gene TRBJ1-2; D uncertain. This CDR3 region has 12 residues. Trimming removed 3 bases from V and 8 bases from J, with 13 bases in between. Germline assignment: CDR1 SQVTM and CDR2 ANQGSEA. CDR3 sequence (DNA): TGCAGCGTTGAGAGTCGCGGGGAGGGCTACACCTTC. Its translation is CSVESRGEGYTF.

The chain recombines TRBV5-5 with TRBJ1-5; weak D call: TRBD1 (5 bases). With 1 base removed from V and 0 bases from J, the gap between germline ends came to 17 bases. CDR3 size: 18 residues. Per the germline V gene, CDR1 is SGHKS and CDR2 is YYEKEE (reference sequence). This chain's CDR3 is CASSLKFGRGDSNQPQHF. The CDR3 coding sequence is TGTGCCAGCAGCTTGAAGTTTGGTCGAGGGGATAGCAATCAGCCCCAGCATTTT.

This sequence joins TRBV27 and TRBJ1-1; D is unclear. The CDR3 has 13 residues. Germline V gene sequence: CDR1 MNHEY, CDR2 SMNVEV (reference sequence). V was pared by 1 base and J by 3 bases, with 6 bases between. DNA of the CDR3: TGTGCCAGCAGTTTATATTACTACACTGAAGCTTTCTTT. Residues: CASSLYYYTEAFF.

The chain has TRBV19 and TRBJ1-6; TRBD1 is a possible D gene (5 bases). This CDR3 is built from 17 residues. The germline V gene encodes CDR1 LNHDA and CDR2 SQIVND (reference sequence). V was cut by 5 bases and J by 9 bases, with 23 bases left in between. The DNA for the CDR3 is TGTGCCAGTAGTCGATGGACGGCTGATACGGGGGGTTCACCCCTCCACTTT. Amino acids: CASSRWTADTGGSPLHF.

The chain combines TRBV28 with TRBJ1-2, with 7 bases fitting TRBD1. This CDR3 has 13 residues. Germline V lookup: CDR1 MDHEN, CDR2 SYDVKM. The J segment lost 7 bases and the V segment lost 5 bases, leaving 7 bases of the junction unmatched. CDR3 DNA sequence: TGTGCCAGCAGTGGGACAGCTCGGAGTGGCTACACCTTC. Its protein is CASSGTARSGYTF.

Only a few counts were recorded for this clone. This sequence joins TRBV4-1 and TRBJ1-5; 7 bases are a match to TRBD1. Germline CDR1 and CDR2: MGHRA and YSYEKL. V lost 5 bases, J lost 4 bases, and 5 bases stayed unmatched. The CDR3 spans 14 residues. The CDR3 bases are TGCGCCAGCAGCGGACAGGTAATAAATCAGCCCCAGCATTTT. Amino acid sequence: CASSGQVINQPQHF.

The chain has TRBV5-1 and TRBJ1-2; tentatively, D is TRBD1 (5 bases). The CDR3 consists of 13 residues. The germline V and J ends were trimmed by 1 base and 2 bases, with 6 bases remaining between them. The germline CDR1 and CDR2 sequences are SGHRS and YFSETQ. The CDR3 spells CASSLYRNYGYTF. The CDR3 DNA reads TGCGCCAGCAGCTTGTACAGGAACTATGGCTACACCTTC.

The chain employs TRBV7-2 and TRBJ2-2; 11 bases are shared with TRBD1. The CDR3 is 16 residues long. Trimming removed 5 bases from V and 4 bases from J; junction bases left unmatched: 6. Germline CDR1 reads SGHTA; CDR2 reads FQGNSA. The CDR3 region is CASSRLGTGGTGELFF. In DNA form, the CDR3 reads TGTGCCAGCAGCCGACTCGGGACAGGGGGCACCGGGGAGCTGTTTTTT.

The chain uses TRBV5-1 and TRBJ2-7; no clear D gene. The CDR3 is 14 residues long. Trimming took off 4 bases at V and 4 bases at J, with 15 bases between the two ends. Germline V gives CDR1 SGHRS, CDR2 YFSETQ. DNA of the CDR3: TGCGCCAGCAGCCAGTCAGGTAAAGGGTACGAGCAGTACTTC. Translating it yields CASSQSGKGYEQYF. The entire variable domain, with the rest obtained from reference TRBV5-1 and TRBJ2-7, is as follows: KAGVTQTPRYLIKTRGQQVTLSCSPISGHRSVSWYQQTPGQGLQFLFEYFSETQRNKGNFPGRFSGRQFSNSRSEMNVSTLELGDSALYLCASSQSGKGYEQYFGPGTRLTVT.

This chain connects TRBV12-5 to TRBJ1-2; D is uncertain. The germline CDR1 and CDR2 sequences are LGHNT and FRNRAP. The CDR3 covers 14 residues. V was shortened by 5 bases and J by 5 bases, with 15 bases between the two germline ends. CDR3 loop: CASGRLGLNYGYTF. DNA of the CDR3: TGTGCTAGTGGTCGTCTCGGGTTGAATTATGGCTACACCTTC.

In DNA, the CDR3 is TGTGCCAGCAGCTCGGGACAGATAGAAGTCACTGAAGCTTTCTTT. Its translation: CASSSGQIEVTEAFF. The chain is built from TRBV7-2 and TRBJ1-1; 7 bases fit TRBD1. This CDR3 contains 15 residues. The V gene's germline CDR1 is SGHTA and CDR2 FQGNSA. J gave up 4 bases and V 4 bases, and 9 bases lay outside the gene matches.

V usage is TRBV19 and J usage is TRBJ1-2; D uncertain. Germline V gives CDR1 LNHDA, CDR2 SQIVND (reference sequence). The ends were cut back, 7 bases at V and 2 bases at J, with 17 bases in the middle. CDR3 length: 15 residues. The CDR3 sequence is CASKGKPRTNYGYTF. Written as DNA, the CDR3 is TGTGCCAGTAAAGGGAAACCTCGAACGAACTATGGCTACACCTTC.